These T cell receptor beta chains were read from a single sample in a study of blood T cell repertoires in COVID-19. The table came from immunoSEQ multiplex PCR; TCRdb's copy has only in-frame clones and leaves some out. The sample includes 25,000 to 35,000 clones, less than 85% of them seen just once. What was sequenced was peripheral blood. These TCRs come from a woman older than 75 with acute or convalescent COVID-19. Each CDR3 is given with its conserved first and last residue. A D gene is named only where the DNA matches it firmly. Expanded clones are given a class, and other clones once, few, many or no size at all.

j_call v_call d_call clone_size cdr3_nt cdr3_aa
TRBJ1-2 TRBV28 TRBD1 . TGTGCCAGCAGTTTAATGACAGGGATAGGCTACACCTTC CASSLMTGIGYTF
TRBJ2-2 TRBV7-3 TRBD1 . TGTGCCAGCAGCTCCGGACAGGGGCGCGGTACCGGGGAGCTGTTTTTT CASSSGQGRGTGELFF
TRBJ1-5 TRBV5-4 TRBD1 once TGTGCCAGCAGCCCGGACAGGGGGCTCGAGCCCCAGCATTTT CASSPDRGLEPQHF
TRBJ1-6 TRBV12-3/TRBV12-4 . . TGTGCCAGCAGTAAGACCGGGGGACCCCTCCACTTT CASSKTGGPLHF
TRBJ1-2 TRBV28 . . TGTGCCAGCAGTTTCTCTAATTTATTATCTGGCTACACCTTC CASSFSNLLSGYTF
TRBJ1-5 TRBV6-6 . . TGTGCCAGCAGTTACTCCCTTTCGGGGGTTGGTCAGCCCCAGCATTTT CASSYSLSGVGQPQHF
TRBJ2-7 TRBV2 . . TGTGCCAGCAGTGTTGACAGTACCACCTACGAGCAGTACTTC CASSVDSTTYEQYF
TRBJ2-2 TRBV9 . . TGTGCCAGCAGCGTACAGGGTAGTGCCGGGGAGCTGTTTTTT CASSVQGSAGELFF
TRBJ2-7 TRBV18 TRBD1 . TGTGCCAGCTCACCCACAAGGAGACCCGGGACAGGGGCCGAGCAGTACTTC CASSPTRRPGTGAEQYF
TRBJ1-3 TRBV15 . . TGTGCCACCAGCAGAGTTTTATCAGGGTTTGGAAACACCATATATTTT CATSRVLSGFGNTIYF
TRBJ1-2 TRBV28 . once TGTGCCAGCAGTTTCCGCCCCCCGCAGGCAGGGGACTATGGCTACACCTTC CASSFRPPQAGDYGYTF
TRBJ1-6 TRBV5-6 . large TGTGCCAGCAGCTTGGATCCAGGGGCCAGAACCCTCCACTTT CASSLDPGARTLHF
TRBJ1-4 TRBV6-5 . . TGTGCCAGCAGTTACGACCCCGGACTAGGCGAAAAACTGTTTTTT CASSYDPGLGEKLFF
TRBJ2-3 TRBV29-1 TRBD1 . TGCAGCGCTGCTCGGGACAGGGGTTCAGATACGCAGTATTTT CSAARDRGSDTQYF
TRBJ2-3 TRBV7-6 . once TGTGCCAGCAGCTTAGCCGAGGCCACAGATACGCAGTATTTT CASSLAEATDTQYF
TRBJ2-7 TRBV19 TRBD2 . TGTGCCAGTAGTATAGAAGCTGGAGGGGCTAGCGGATCCTACGAGCAGTACTTC CASSIEAGGASGSYEQYF
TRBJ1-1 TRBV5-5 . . TGTGCCAGCAGCTTTCAGATAGCTCAGAACACTGAAGCTTTCTTT CASSFQIAQNTEAFF
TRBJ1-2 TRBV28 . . TGTGCCAGCAGTCCTGGGGGGGCATATGGCTACACCTTC CASSPGGAYGYTF
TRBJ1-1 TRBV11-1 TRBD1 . TGTGCCAGCAGCTTGGTGGGACAGGGCACTGAAGCTTTCTTT CASSLVGQGTEAFF
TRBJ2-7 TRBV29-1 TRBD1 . TGCAGCGCCGGGGACAGAGGTTACGAGCAGTACTTC CSAGDRGYEQYF
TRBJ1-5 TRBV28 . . TGTGCCAGCAGTCCCCCCGGGAATCAGCCCCAGCATTTT CASSPPGNQPQHF
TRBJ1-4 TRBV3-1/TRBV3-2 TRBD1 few TGTGCCAGCAGCCCAGGGGGCCGTGAAAAACTGTTTTTT CASSPGGREKLFF
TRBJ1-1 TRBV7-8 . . TGTGCCAGCAGCGACTTACCAATCAGGGTGGACACTGAAGCTTTCTTT CASSDLPIRVDTEAFF
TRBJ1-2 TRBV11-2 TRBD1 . TGTGCCAGCAGCCCGGGCAGGGGGCTTGGAAACTATGGCTACACCTTC CASSPGRGLGNYGYTF
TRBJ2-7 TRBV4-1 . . TGCGCCAGCAGCCACTCCCCAGGGCAGTGGTCCTACGAGCAGTACTTC CASSHSPGQWSYEQYF
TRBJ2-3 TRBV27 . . TGTGCCAGCAGTTTATTGGGACTCAGCACAGATACGCAGTATTTT CASSLLGLSTDTQYF
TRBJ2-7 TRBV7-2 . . TGTGCCAGCAGCTCTACAGCCAGGGTAGGAGTCGAGCAGTACTTC CASSSTARVGVEQYF
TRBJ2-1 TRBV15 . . TGTGCCACCAGCAGAGCAGAATCTGAGCAGTTCTTC CATSRAESEQFF
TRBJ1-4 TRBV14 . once TGTGCCAGCATACCGAGCACAACTAATGAAAAACTGTTTTTT CASIPSTTNEKLFF
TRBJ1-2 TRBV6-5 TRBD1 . TGTGCCAGCAGGGGACAGTCTAACTATGGCTACACCTTC CASRGQSNYGYTF
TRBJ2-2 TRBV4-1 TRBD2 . TGCGCCAGCAGCCAAGATTGGGAGGGCCGGGACACCGGGGAGCTGTTTTTT CASSQDWEGRDTGELFF
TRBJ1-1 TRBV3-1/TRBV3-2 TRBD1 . TGTGCCAGCAGCCTCGCGACAGGGCCCACTGAAGCTTTCTTT CASSLATGPTEAFF
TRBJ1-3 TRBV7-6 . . TGTGCCAGCAGCTTAGGTGTCAGAACCTCTGGAAACACCATATATTTT CASSLGVRTSGNTIYF
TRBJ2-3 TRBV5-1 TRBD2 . TGCGCCAGCAGCTTGCCACTAGCGGGGGGCCTCTTCACAGATACGCAGTATTTT CASSLPLAGGLFTDTQYF
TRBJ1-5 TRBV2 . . TGTGCCAGCAGGGCCCAGACAGGCGTGGGGCCCCAGCATTTT CASRAQTGVGPQHF
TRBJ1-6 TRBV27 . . TGTGCCAGCAGTTTATGGGGACTCGGGTCACCCCTCCACTTT CASSLWGLGSPLHF
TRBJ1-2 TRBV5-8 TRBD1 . TGTGCCAGCAGCACCGGACAGGCCCAGGGCTACACCTTC CASSTGQAQGYTF
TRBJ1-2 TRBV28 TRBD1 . TGTGCCAGCAGGGGGAGAGGACAGGGCGGAGGCTACACCTTC CASRGRGQGGGYTF
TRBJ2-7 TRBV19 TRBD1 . TGTGCCAGTAAATCCGGGACAGGGGCCTACGAGCAGTACTTC CASKSGTGAYEQYF
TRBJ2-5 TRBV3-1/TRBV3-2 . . TGTGCCAGCAGCCGGGCCGAAGCGGTCTGGGGAGAGACCCAGTACTTC CASSRAEAVWGETQYF
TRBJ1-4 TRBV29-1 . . TGCAGCGTTGGGGGGGTAGCTAATGAAAAACTGTTTTTT CSVGGVANEKLFF
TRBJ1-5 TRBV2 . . TGTGCCAGCAGTCTCAACCCCAGGGATCAGCCCCAGCATTTT CASSLNPRDQPQHF
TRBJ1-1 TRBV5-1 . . TGCGCCAGCAGCGGGGACTTGACTGAAGCTTTCTTT CASSGDLTEAFF
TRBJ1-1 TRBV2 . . TGTGCCAGCAGTTACAGGGAGGGCGTGAACACTGAAGCTTTCTTT CASSYREGVNTEAFF
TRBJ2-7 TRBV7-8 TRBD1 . TGTGCCAGCAGTCAAATTGCCGGGACAGGGGGTTACGAGCAGTACTTC CASSQIAGTGGYEQYF
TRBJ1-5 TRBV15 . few TGTGCCACCAGCAGCCCTGAGAGGGGCAATCAGCCCCAGCATTTT CATSSPERGNQPQHF
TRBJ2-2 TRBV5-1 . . TGCGCCAGCAGTTTTGAGCCGCGGGGCCCTTTTAACACCGGGGAGCTGTTTTTT CASSFEPRGPFNTGELFF
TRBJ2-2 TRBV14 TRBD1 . TGTGCCAGCAGCCAAGTAACAGGGGGTACCGGGGAGCTGTTTTTT CASSQVTGGTGELFF
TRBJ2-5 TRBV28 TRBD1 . TGTGCCAGCAGTACAGGGGGAACCCTAAAGACCCAGTACTTC CASSTGGTLKTQYF